These T cell receptor beta chains were read from a single sample in a study of CD8+ T cells in alopecia areata. Assay used: immunoSEQ multiplex PCR; TCRdb lists only in-frame clones, some missing. Of 150,000 or so clones listed, more than 40% are singletons. Sequencing was performed on CD4+ T cells sorted from blood. Receptors were obtained from a human donor with alopecia areata. CDR3s leave out the opening cysteine and the closing phenylalanine or tryptophan. The order of the fields is J gene, V gene, CDR3 protein.

TRBJ2-7	TRBV18	ASSPGTGSVEQY
TRBJ2-5	TRBV14	ASSQRQNQETQY
TRBJ2-3	TRBV2	ASSVAGVGDTQY
TRBJ2-6	TRBV29-1	SAQSSGANVLT
TRBJ2-1	TRBV7-9	ASSLASSGGSYNEQF
TRBJ1-5	TRBV27	ASSAHSIGQPQH
TRBJ2-1	TRBV25-1	ASSGLREQF
TRBJ2-4	TRBV2	ASSESRTFTIQY
TRBJ2-7	TRBV29-1	SVERSDTIYEQY
TRBJ2-3	TRBV30	AWSGDRSTDTQY
TRBJ2-3	TRBV5-6	ASSLQATDTQY
TRBJ1-5	TRBV30	AWSTTGRPNQPQH
TRBJ2-7	TRBV29-1	SVGHLKEQY
TRBJ2-1	TRBV6-6	ASSYLGPGGGVMF
TRBJ2-1	TRBV19	ASMGAPLYNEQF
TRBJ1-4	TRBV15	ATSRSPGGTNEKLF
TRBJ2-3	TRBV28	ASSPNQPGRSDTQY
TRBJ2-1	TRBV6-5	ASSSSLTSYNEQF
TRBJ1-2	TRBV19	ASSAGTLYGYT
TRBJ2-7	TRBV30	AWSAGLAGYEQY
TRBJ1-5	TRBV29-1	SVSIGENQPQH
TRBJ2-1	TRBV30	AWSVRLLNEQF
TRBJ2-5	TRBV7-3	ASSSSGETQY
TRBJ2-5	TRBV13	ASSLAGMGETQY
TRBJ2-5	TRBV29-1	SVEGPLGGYETQY
TRBJ1-1	TRBV28	ASRRTGAEAF
TRBJ2-3	TRBV7-6	ASSLAAGGDTQY
TRBJ1-5	TRBV6-4	ASSATGVQPQH
TRBJ2-3	TRBV5-1	ASSAALAGSTDTQY
TRBJ2-7	TRBV4-1	ASSPLEAGFYEQY
TRBJ1-2	TRBV5-4	ASSLDYGYT
TRBJ2-4	TRBV4-2	ASSQDLRRLAGGGGIQY
TRBJ2-2	TRBV20-1	SARDRVELF
TRBJ2-3	TRBV5-1	ASSWAGRTDTQY
TRBJ2-1	TRBV27	ASTQGPGSYNEQF
TRBJ2-5	TRBV7-9	ASSLGGVQETQY
TRBJ2-1	TRBV19	AITRTREQF
TRBJ2-4	TRBV5-1	ASSLDRLAGRGNIQY
TRBJ2-1	TRBV5-1	ASSRGLAGSYNEQF
TRBJ2-7	TRBV2	ASSQDRAEQY
TRBJ2-2	TRBV6-5	ASSYSTGGTGELF
TRBJ1-1	TRBV10-2	ASNRNRAEAF
TRBJ2-1	TRBV4-1	ASSHEIEQF
TRBJ2-1	TRBV15	ATTETLNLGGEQF
TRBJ2-3	TRBV20-1	SARLVDTQY
TRBJ2-1	TRBV29-1	SVEGLAGVLNEQF
TRBJ2-3	TRBV29-1	SVANLAGAGTDTQY
TRBJ1-5	TRBV28	ASSLGGGNQPQH
TRBJ1-5	TRBV29-1	SVEELRTDRSNQPQH
TRBJ2-1	TRBV29-1	SVDPSGIYNEQF
TRBJ2-1	TRBV29-1	SAGRDSYNEQF
TRBJ1-1	TRBV5-1	ASSGTAATEAF